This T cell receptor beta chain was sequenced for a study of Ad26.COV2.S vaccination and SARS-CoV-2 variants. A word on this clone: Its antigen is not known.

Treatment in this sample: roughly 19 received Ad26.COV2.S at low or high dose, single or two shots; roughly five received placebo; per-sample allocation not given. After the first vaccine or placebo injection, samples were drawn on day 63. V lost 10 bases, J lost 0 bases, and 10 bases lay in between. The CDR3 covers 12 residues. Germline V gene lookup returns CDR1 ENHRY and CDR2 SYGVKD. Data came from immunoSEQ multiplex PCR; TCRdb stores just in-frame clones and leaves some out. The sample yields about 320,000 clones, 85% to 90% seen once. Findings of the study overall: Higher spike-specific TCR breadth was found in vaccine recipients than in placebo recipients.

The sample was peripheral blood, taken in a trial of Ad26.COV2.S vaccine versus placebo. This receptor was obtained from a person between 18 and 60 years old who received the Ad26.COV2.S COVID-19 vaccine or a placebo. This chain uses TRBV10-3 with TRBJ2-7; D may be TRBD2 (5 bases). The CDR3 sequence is CASRGSSYEQYF. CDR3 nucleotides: TGTGCCAGTCGGGGAAGCTCCTACGAGCAGTACTTC.